This T cell receptor beta chain emerged from a study of shared clonotypes between healthy human individuals. Assay used: immunoSEQ multiplex PCR; TCRdb lists only in-frame clones, some missing. In the table there are fewer than 1 million clones, approximately 96% of which are singletons. The CDR3 loop spans 12 amino acids. The germline CDR1 and CDR2 sequences are MGHRA and YSYEKL. V was trimmed by 8 bases and J by 9 bases, leaving 14 bases between them. The naive CD8 subset, CD45RO-negative cells positively selected for CCR7, excluded terminally differentiated effector memory CD45RA+ cells. This clonotype was sampled from a man aged 25 to 40 in good health. The sample taken for sequencing was naive CD8+ T cells sorted from blood. The chain couples TRBV4-1 to TRBJ2-1, with TRBD1 as a possible D gene (6 bases). CDR3 loop: CASARGGGEQFF. The CDR3 DNA follows: TGCGCCAGCGCCAGGGGCGGCGGTGAGCAGTTCTTC.